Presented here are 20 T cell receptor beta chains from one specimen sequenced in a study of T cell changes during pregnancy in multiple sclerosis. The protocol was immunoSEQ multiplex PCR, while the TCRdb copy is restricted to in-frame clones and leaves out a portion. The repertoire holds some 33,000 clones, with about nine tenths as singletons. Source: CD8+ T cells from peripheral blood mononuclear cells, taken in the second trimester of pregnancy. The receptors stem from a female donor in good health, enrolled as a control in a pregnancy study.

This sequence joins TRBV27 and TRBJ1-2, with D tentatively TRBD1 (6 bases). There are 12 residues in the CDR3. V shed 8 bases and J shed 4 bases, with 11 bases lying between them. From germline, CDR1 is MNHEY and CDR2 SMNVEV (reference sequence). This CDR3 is CASHREGYGYTF. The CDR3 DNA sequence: TGTGCCAGCCACAGGGAAGGCTATGGCTACACCTTC.

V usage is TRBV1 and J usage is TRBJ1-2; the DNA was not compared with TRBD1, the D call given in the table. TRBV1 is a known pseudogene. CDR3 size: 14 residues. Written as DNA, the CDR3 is TGCACCAGCAGCCAAAGTCACAGGATAGGGGGCTACACCTTC. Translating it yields CTSSQSHRIGGYTF.

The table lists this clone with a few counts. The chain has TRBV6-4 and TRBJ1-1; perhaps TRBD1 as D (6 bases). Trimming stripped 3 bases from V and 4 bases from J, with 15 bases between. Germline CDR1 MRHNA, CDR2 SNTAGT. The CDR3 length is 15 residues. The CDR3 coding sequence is TGTGCCAGCAGTGAGGCGTCAGGGGCGGGCACTGAAGCTTTCTTT. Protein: CASSEASGAGTEAFF.

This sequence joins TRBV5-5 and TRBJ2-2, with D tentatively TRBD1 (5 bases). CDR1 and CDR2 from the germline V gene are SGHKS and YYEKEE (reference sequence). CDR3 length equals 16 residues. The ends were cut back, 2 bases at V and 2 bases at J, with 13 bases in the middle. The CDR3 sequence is CASSFPDNRNTGELFF. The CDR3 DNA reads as TGTGCCAGCAGCTTTCCGGACAACCGAAACACCGGGGAGCTGTTTTTT.

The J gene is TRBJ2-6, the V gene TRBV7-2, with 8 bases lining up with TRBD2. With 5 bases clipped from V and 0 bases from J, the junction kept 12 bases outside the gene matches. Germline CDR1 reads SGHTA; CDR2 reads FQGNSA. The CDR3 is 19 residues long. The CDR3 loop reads CASSPTYRGGDSGANVLTF. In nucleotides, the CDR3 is TGTGCCAGCAGCCCCACCTACCGGGGGGGAGACTCTGGGGCCAACGTCCTGACTTTC.

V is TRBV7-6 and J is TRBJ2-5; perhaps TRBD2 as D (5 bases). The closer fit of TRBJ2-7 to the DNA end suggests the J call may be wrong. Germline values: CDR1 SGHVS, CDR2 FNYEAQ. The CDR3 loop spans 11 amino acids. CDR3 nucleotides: TGTGCCAGCAGCGAGGGCTACGAGCAGTACTTC. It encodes CASSEGYEQYF.

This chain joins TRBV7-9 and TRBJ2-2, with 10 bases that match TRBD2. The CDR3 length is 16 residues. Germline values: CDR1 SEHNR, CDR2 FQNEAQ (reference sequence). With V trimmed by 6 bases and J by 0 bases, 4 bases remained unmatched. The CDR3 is CASRKAGGTNTGELFF. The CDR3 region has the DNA TGTGCCAGCAGAAAAGCGGGGGGGACGAACACCGGGGAGCTGTTTTTT.

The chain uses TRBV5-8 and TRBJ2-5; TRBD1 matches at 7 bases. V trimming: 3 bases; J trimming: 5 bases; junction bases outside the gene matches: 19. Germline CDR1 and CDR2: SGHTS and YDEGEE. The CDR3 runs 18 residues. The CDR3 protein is CASSSRVDGTGVEETQYF. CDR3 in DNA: TGTGCCAGCAGCTCCCGTGTGGATGGTACAGGGGTTGAGGAGACCCAGTACTTC.

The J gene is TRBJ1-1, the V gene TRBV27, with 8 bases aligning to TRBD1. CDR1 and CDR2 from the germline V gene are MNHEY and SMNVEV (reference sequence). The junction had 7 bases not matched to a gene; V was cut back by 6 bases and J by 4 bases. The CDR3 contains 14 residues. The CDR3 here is CASRTGEGLTEAFF. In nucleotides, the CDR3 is TGTGCCAGCAGGACAGGGGAGGGGCTCACTGAAGCTTTCTTT.

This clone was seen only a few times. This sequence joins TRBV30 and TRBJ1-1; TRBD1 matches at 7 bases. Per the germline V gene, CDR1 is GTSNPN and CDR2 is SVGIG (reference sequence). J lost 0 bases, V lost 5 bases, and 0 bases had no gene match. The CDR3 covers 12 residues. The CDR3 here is CAWGTVNTEAFF. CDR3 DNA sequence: TGTGCCTGGGGGACAGTGAACACTGAAGCTTTCTTT.

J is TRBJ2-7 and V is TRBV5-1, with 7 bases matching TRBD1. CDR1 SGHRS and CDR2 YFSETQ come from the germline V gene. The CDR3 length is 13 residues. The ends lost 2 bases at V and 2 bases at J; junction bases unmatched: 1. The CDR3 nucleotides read TGCGCCAGCAGCTTCGACAGGGCCTACGAGCAGTACTTC. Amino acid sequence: CASSFDRAYEQYF.

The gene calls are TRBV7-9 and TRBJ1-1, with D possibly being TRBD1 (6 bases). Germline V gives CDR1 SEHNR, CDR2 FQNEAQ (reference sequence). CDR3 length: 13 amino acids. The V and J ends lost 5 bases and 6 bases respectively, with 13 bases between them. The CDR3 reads CASSTGFIAEAFF. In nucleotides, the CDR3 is TGTGCCAGCAGCACAGGGTTTATCGCTGAAGCTTTCTTT.

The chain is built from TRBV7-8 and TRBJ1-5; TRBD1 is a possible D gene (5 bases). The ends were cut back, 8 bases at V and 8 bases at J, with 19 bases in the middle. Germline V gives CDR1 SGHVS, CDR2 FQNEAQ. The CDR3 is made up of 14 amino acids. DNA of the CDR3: TGTGCCAGCCGCCCCGGCAGGGCTAAAGAGCCCCAGCATTTT. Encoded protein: CASRPGRAKEPQHF.

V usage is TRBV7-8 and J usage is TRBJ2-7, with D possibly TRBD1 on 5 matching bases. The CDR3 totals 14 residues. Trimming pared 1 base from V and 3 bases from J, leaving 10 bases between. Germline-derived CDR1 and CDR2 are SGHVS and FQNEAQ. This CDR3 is CASSLGATVYEQYF. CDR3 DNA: TGTGCCAGCAGCTTAGGGGCGACAGTCTACGAGCAGTACTTC.

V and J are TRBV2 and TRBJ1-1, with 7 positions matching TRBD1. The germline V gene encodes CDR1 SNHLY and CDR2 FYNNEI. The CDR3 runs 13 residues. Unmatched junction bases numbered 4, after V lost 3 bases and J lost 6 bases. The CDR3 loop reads CASSEPGQPEAFF. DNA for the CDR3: TGTGCCAGCAGTGAGCCGGGACAGCCTGAAGCTTTCTTT.

The CDR3 DNA reads TGTGCCAGTAGTATGATGGGCTACAACAATGAGCAGTTCTTC. Residues: CASSMMGYNNEQFF. This sequence joins TRBV19 and TRBJ2-1; D gene ambiguous. Germline CDR1 LNHDA, CDR2 SQIVND (reference sequence). Trimming stripped 3 bases from V and 5 bases from J, with 11 bases between. The CDR3 spans 14 residues.

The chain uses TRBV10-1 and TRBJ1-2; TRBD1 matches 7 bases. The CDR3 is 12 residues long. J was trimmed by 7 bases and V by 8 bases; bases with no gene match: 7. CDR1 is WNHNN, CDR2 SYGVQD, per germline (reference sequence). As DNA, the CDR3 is TGCGCCAGCGCTGACAGGGACGGTGGCTACACCTTC. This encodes CASADRDGGYTF.

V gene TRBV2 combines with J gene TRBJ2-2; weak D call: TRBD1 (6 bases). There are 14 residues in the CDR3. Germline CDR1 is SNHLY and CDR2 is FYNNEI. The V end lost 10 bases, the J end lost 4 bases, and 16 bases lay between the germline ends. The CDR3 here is CAKDSPGSTGELFF. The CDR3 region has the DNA TGTGCCAAGGACAGTCCAGGTAGCACCGGGGAGCTGTTTTTT.

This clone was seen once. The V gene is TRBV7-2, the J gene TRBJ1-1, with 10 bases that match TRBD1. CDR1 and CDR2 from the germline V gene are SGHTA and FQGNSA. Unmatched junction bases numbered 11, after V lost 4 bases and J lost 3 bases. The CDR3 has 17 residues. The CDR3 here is CASSSPPGTGDYTEAFF. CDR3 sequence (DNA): TGTGCCAGCAGCTCGCCTCCGGGGACAGGGGATTACACTGAAGCTTTCTTT.

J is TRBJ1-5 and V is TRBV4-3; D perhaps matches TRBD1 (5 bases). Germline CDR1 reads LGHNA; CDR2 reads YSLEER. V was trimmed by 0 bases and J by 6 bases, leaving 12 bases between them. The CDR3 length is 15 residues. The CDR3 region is CASSQDGRGSQPQHF. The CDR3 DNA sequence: TGCGCCAGCAGCCAAGATGGGAGGGGAAGTCAGCCCCAGCATTTT.